Following are 27 T cell receptor beta chains from one sample sequenced in a study of beta chain features in type 1 diabetes. The isolated RNA, all of it, was reverse transcribed, so expressed TCRB transcripts were what got sequenced. Sequenced by immunoSEQ multiplex PCR; TCRdb stores in-frame clones only, minus some. Seen here are 330,000 or so clones, about 14% observed once, and the top ten hold 6.7%. Sequencing was done on a sample of central memory CD4+ T cells from blood. The receptor set was obtained from a man in his thirties or forties in good health.

The V call is TRBV27, the J call TRBJ1-5; D remains ambiguous. Looked up from germline, CDR1 is MNHEY and CDR2 is SMNVEV (reference sequence). Trimming cost V 5 bases and J 3 bases, with 11 bases left between them. The CDR3 is made up of 14 amino acids. The DNA of the CDR3 is TGTGCCAGCAGTGAGGACGGGCCCAATCAGCCCCAGCATTTT. As protein: CASSEDGPNQPQHF.

The genes are TRBV4-3 and TRBJ2-1; 9 bases align to TRBD2. Losses at the gene ends were 0 bases for V and 0 bases for J; bases not matched to a gene: 3. The germline V gene has CDR1 LGHNA and CDR2 YSLEER. The CDR3 extends over 17 amino acids. CDR3 bases: TGCGCCAGCAGCCAAGATCTACTAGCGGGCTCCTACAATGAGCAGTTCTTC. Translating it yields CASSQDLLAGSYNEQFF.

The rearrangement links TRBV28 to TRBJ1-6, with D possibly matching TRBD1 (5 bases). V gave up 5 bases and J gave up 6 bases, with 8 bases separating them. Germline assignment: CDR1 MDHEN and CDR2 SYDVKM. This CDR3 comprises 13 residues. The CDR3 nucleotides read TGTGCCAGCAGTGCAGGGTTTAATTCACCCCTCCACTTT. This sequence encodes CASSAGFNSPLHF.

The CDR3 coding sequence is TGCGCCAGCTCGTACGGAGAGACCCAGTACTTC. As protein: CASSYGETQYF. The rearrangement joins TRBV5-1 to TRBJ2-5; D uncertain. Trimming shortened V by 7 bases and J by 4 bases, and 8 bases separated the two germline ends. Per the germline V gene, CDR1 is SGHRS and CDR2 is YFSETQ. The CDR3 is 11 amino acids.

V and J are TRBV11-2 and TRBJ1-5; D may be TRBD1 (5 bases). The CDR3 extends over 15 amino acids. V dropped 5 bases and J dropped 3 bases, with 14 bases sitting between them. The germline CDR1 and CDR2 sequences are SGHAT and FQNNGV. CDR3 sequence: CASSASGLYNQPQHF. DNA of the CDR3: TGTGCCAGCAGCGCCTCGGGACTGTACAATCAGCCCCAGCATTTT.

The V gene is TRBV6-1, the J gene TRBJ2-1; D not certain. The CDR3 has 11 amino acids. V was trimmed by 7 bases and J by 3 bases, leaving 4 bases between them. The germline V gene has CDR1 MNHNS and CDR2 SASEGT. CDR3 coding DNA: TGTGCCAGCACCAACTACAATGAGCAGTTCTTC. This sequence encodes CASTNYNEQFF.

This clone turned up a few times. This chain connects TRBV5-1 to TRBJ2-7; the match to TRBD1 covers 7 bases. Germline V gene data show CDR1 as SGHRS and CDR2 as YFSETQ. This CDR3 has 15 residues. The ends lost 3 bases at V and 3 bases at J; junction bases unmatched: 9. CDR3 nucleotide sequence: TGCGCCAGCAGCTGGGGTTCGACAGGGCACTACGAGCAGTACTTC. Translating it yields CASSWGSTGHYEQYF.

The chain couples TRBV7-2 to TRBJ1-4; the D gene is possibly TRBD1 (5 bases). The CDR3 runs to 14 residues. V was clipped by 3 bases and J by 4 bases, with 9 bases between them. Germline V lookup: CDR1 SGHTA, CDR2 FQGNSA. The CDR3 nucleotides read TGTGCCAGCAGCTTTCGGGGGAATAATGAAAAACTGTTTTTT. Its translation is CASSFRGNNEKLFF.

V gene TRBV4-1 combines with J gene TRBJ2-5; tentatively, D is TRBD1 or TRBD2 (5 bases each). The length of the CDR3 is 14 residues. Per the germline V gene, CDR1 is MGHRA and CDR2 is YSYEKL. V gave up 6 bases and J gave up 7 bases, with 18 bases separating them. The CDR3 loop is CASRPGTTLGTQYF. In DNA, the CDR3 is TGCGCCAGCAGGCCGGGGACGACCTTGGGGACCCAGTACTTC.

This clone has only a few counts. This rearrangement joins TRBV5-4 to TRBJ2-2, with D hard to call. Trimming removed 0 bases at V and 4 bases at J, with 10 bases between. Per the germline V gene, CDR1 is SGHNT and CDR2 is YYREEE (reference sequence). The CDR3 length is 15 residues. CDR3 nucleotides: TGTGCCAGCAGCTTGGGGAGTAGGAGCACCGGGGAGCTGTTTTTT. It yields the protein CASSLGSRSTGELFF.

In its sample, this clone was seen a few times. This chain uses TRBV7-2 with TRBJ2-5; perhaps TRBD2 as D (5 bases). V lost 5 bases to trimming and J lost 0 bases, with 10 bases between them. This CDR3 has 14 amino acids. Germline lookup yields CDR1 SGHTA and CDR2 FQGNSA. The CDR3 DNA reads as TGTGCCAGCAGCCATGAGCGGTACCAAGAGACCCAGTACTTC. It codes for CASSHERYQETQYF.

This clone was detected only a few times. The V and J genes are TRBV5-1 and TRBJ1-2, with D maybe TRBD1 (5 bases). Germline CDR1 reads SGHRS; CDR2 reads YFSETQ. The CDR3 has 14 amino acids. V shed 7 bases and J shed 2 bases, with 15 bases lying between them. CDR3 loop: CASLPNTGNYGYTF. The CDR3 DNA follows: TGCGCCAGCCTACCTAACACAGGAAACTATGGCTACACCTTC.

This sequence joins TRBV4-1 and TRBJ2-2, with TRBD1 matching over 8 bases. Losses at the gene ends were 0 bases for V and 4 bases for J; bases not matched to a gene: 7. CDR1 and CDR2 from the germline V gene are MGHRA and YSYEKL. This CDR3 spans 17 amino acids. The CDR3 DNA sequence: TGCGCCAGCAGCCAAGAACGGCAGGGGGCCTCCACCGGGGAGCTGTTTTTT. This translates into CASSQERQGASTGELFF.

The chain recombines TRBV13 with TRBJ2-7; unclear D gene. The length of the CDR3 is 14 residues. CDR1 PRHDT and CDR2 FYEKMQ come from the germline V gene (reference sequence). Trimming took off 5 bases at V and 3 bases at J, with 14 bases between the two ends. CDR3 sequence reads: CASSPPGSNYEQYF. Here the CDR3 DNA reads TGTGCCAGCAGCCCGCCGGGCTCCAACTACGAGCAGTACTTC.

This clone was picked up many times. CDR3: CASSPTGVGNTIYF. The CDR3 DNA sequence: TGTGCCAGCAGCCCTACAGGGGTTGGAAACACCATATATTTT. V gene TRBV5-4 combines with J gene TRBJ1-3, with 7 nucleotides matching TRBD1. CDR1 and CDR2 from the germline V gene are SGHNT and YYREEE (reference sequence). J gave up 3 bases and V 4 bases, and 4 bases lay outside the gene matches. This CDR3 comprises 14 residues.

This clone came up a few times. The genes are TRBV6-1 and TRBJ1-5; the match to TRBD1 covers 7 bases. V trimming: 6 bases; J trimming: 6 bases; junction bases outside the gene matches: 11. The length of the CDR3 is 15 residues. Germline V gene data show CDR1 as MNHNS and CDR2 as SASEGT. Written as DNA, the CDR3 is TGTGCCAGCAGCGTTAATGACAGGGTTGGTCAGCCCCAGCATTTT. Its protein is CASSVNDRVGQPQHF.

CDR3 in amino acids: CARTQRGANEQFF. CDR3 DNA: TGCGCCAGGACCCAACGGGGAGCGAATGAGCAGTTCTTC. The chain recombines TRBV4-1 with TRBJ2-1; tentative D call: TRBD2 (5 bases). CDR3 size: 13 residues. Between the trimmed V and J ends, which lost 9 bases and 7 bases, there was a span of 16 bases. Germline V gene data show CDR1 as MGHRA and CDR2 as YSYEKL.

This clone was picked up a small number of times. The chain carries TRBV6-6 and TRBJ1-1; 8 nucleotides agree with TRBD1. Trimming at V came to 5 bases and at J to 1 base, leaving 3 bases not matched to a gene. The CDR3 sequence is 14 residues long. The V gene's germline CDR1 is MNHNY and CDR2 SVGAGI (reference sequence). CDR3 DNA sequence: TGTGCCAGCAGTGAGCAGGGGGCGAACACTGAAGCTTTCTTT. Translating gives CASSEQGANTEAFF.

A few counts support this clone. The chain links TRBV5-5 to TRBJ2-2, with D uncertain. The CDR3 is 13 amino acids. The V gene's germline CDR1 is SGHKS and CDR2 YYEKEE (reference sequence). V gave up 4 bases and J gave up 6 bases, with 10 bases separating them. The CDR3 DNA reads as TGTGCCAGCAGCAACGCCGGGTCCGGGGAGCTGTTTTTT. Protein: CASSNAGSGELFF.

This clone came up a few times. The V call is TRBV5-4, the J call TRBJ2-5, with 12 bases fitting TRBD2. The V gene end was trimmed by 4 bases and the J gene end by 4 bases; junction bases not matched to a gene: 14. The CDR3 covers 18 residues. Germline V gene sequence: CDR1 SGHNT, CDR2 YYREEE (reference sequence). This chain's CDR3 is CASSRRLAGAASGETQYF. The DNA for the CDR3 is TGTGCCAGCAGCCGAAGACTAGCGGGAGCGGCTTCGGGAGAGACCCAGTACTTC.

The rearrangement links TRBV27 to TRBJ2-7; TRBD1 matches at 8 bases. CDR1 is MNHEY, CDR2 SMNVEV, per germline (reference sequence). The junction had 5 bases not matched to a gene; V was cut back by 0 bases and J by 1 base. The CDR3 spans 16 residues. The DNA for the CDR3 is TGTGCCAGCAGTTTATCCAGGGGGCGCCAATCCTACGAGCAGTACTTC. Its translation is CASSLSRGRQSYEQYF.

The rearrangement links TRBV11-2 to TRBJ2-1; TRBD2 matches at 12 bases. Per the germline V gene, CDR1 is SGHAT and CDR2 is FQNNGV. J was trimmed by 9 bases and V by 4 bases; bases with no gene match: 7. The CDR3 sequence is 15 residues long. The CDR3 is CASSYLAGGPVEQFF. The CDR3 nucleotides read TGTGCCAGCAGCTATCTAGCGGGAGGGCCAGTTGAGCAGTTCTTC.

The rearrangement uses TRBV4-3 and TRBJ2-3; 8 bases match TRBD2. The CDR3 totals 16 residues. The germline CDR1 and CDR2 sequences are LGHNA and YSLEER. V lost 1 base, J lost 0 bases, and 3 bases stayed unmatched. The CDR3 DNA is TGCGCCAGCAGCCAAGGAAGCGGGGGTAGCACAGATACGCAGTATTTT. Translation: CASSQGSGGSTDTQYF.

This clone was seen a handful of times. The J gene is TRBJ2-1, the V gene TRBV10-1, with a tentative D call TRBD1 (5 bases). The CDR3 runs 16 residues. Germline-derived CDR1 and CDR2 are WNHNN and SYGVQD (reference sequence). Trimming took off 4 bases at V and 0 bases at J, with 13 bases between the two ends. As DNA, the CDR3 is TGCGCCAGCAGTGCGACAGATCAGAGCTCCTACAATGAGCAGTTCTTC. Translation: CASSATDQSSYNEQFF.

V and J are TRBV5-5 and TRBJ2-2; the D gene is possibly TRBD1 (7 bases). In germline, CDR1 is SGHKS, CDR2 YYEKEE (reference sequence). V lost 2 bases and J 5 bases, leaving 16 bases between the germline ends. The CDR3 consists of 16 residues. CDR3 nucleotide sequence: TGTGCCAGCAGCTTACGACAGGGAGGTCGTACCGGGGAGCTGTTTTTT. Its translation is CASSLRQGGRTGELFF.

This chain's CDR3 is CAWSSFYGYTF. CDR3 nucleotide sequence: TGTGCCTGGTCGAGTTTTTATGGCTACACCTTC. The rearrangement links TRBV30 to TRBJ1-2; D gene uncertain. Trimming removed 5 bases from V and 5 bases from J, with 9 bases in between. The CDR3 loop spans 11 amino acids. Germline CDR1 GTSNPN, CDR2 SVGIG (reference sequence).

The chain uses TRBV2 and TRBJ1-6; D not certain. The V end lost 8 bases, the J end lost 7 bases, and 9 bases lay between the germline ends. In germline, CDR1 is SNHLY, CDR2 FYNNEI. The CDR3 runs to 12 residues. This CDR3 reads CASSRNNSPLHF. Written as DNA, the CDR3 is TGTGCCAGCTCGCGTAACAATTCACCCCTCCACTTT.